This TCR beta chain was retrieved from a study of T cells expressing NK-cell markers. Study findings and constraints: Uncertainty persisted over the HCMV specificity of expanded NKG2C+ T cell clones. A range of about 1.0-7.5% of CD8+ T cells consisted of dominant NKG2C+ clonotypes in more than five donors. Leadership of the CD3+CD56-NKG2C+ fraction also belonged to these clonotypes in a handful of donors.

UMIs were included in TCR beta cDNA generated by 5'RACE template switching. From its re-call of the 5' RACE reads, TCRdb lists each CDR3 protein once, without DNA. The table gives roughly 5,400 distinct CDR3 sequences; the top ten clones make up about 60% of it. Germline V gives CDR1 MDHEN, CDR2 SYDVKM. The CDR3 runs 12 residues. Comments on this clonotype: What it binds is unknown.

This sequence joins TRBV28 and TRBJ2-1; the D call of TRBD2 rests on TCRdb alone, since no DNA is present to check it. Sample: blood T cells: a sorted CD56 or NKG2C T cell subset, CD4+ or CD8+ T cells, or bulk PBMC T cells (not recorded which). This clonotype originated in a young man in good health. CDR3 in amino acids: CASSTRTSEQFF.